Detailed here is one T cell receptor beta chain. Its antigen is as yet unknown. The table came from immunoSEQ multiplex PCR; TCRdb's copy has only in-frame clones and leaves some out. The sample carries some 80,000 clones, roughly 94% recorded once. Germline lookup yields CDR1 SEHNR and CDR2 FQNEAQ (reference sequence). The V end lost 4 bases, the J end lost 3 bases, and 7 bases lay between the germline ends. This CDR3 comprises 13 residues. This entry belongs to a study of OX40 agonist ivuxolimab in advanced cancers. About the study: Patients' therapy was ivuxolimab, an antibody that acts as an agonist of OX40 (CD134). Study-wide results and caveats: Researchers did not determine the expanded peripheral T cells' antigen specificity. The 0.1-3.0 mg/kg partial responders had among the lowest clonal expansion.

The rearrangement joins TRBV7-9 to TRBJ2-1; D might be TRBD1 (5 bases). Here the sequenced sample was CD4+ or CD8+ T cells sorted from blood, taken in a trial of the OX40 agonist ivuxolimab. This clonotype was obtained from an adult with an advanced solid tumor such as melanoma, head and neck, liver or kidney cancer. Here the CDR3 reads CASSSDNYNEQFF. The CDR3 region has the DNA TGTGCCAGCAGCTCGGACAACTACAATGAGCAGTTCTTC. Looking up the rest from reference TRBV7-9 and TRBJ2-1 gives the full variable domain: DTGVSQNPRHKITKRGQNVTFRCDPISEHNRLYWYRQTLGQGPEFLTYFQNEAQLEKSRLLSDRFSAERPKGSFSTLEIQRTEQGDSAMYLCASSSDNYNEQFFGPGTRLTVL.